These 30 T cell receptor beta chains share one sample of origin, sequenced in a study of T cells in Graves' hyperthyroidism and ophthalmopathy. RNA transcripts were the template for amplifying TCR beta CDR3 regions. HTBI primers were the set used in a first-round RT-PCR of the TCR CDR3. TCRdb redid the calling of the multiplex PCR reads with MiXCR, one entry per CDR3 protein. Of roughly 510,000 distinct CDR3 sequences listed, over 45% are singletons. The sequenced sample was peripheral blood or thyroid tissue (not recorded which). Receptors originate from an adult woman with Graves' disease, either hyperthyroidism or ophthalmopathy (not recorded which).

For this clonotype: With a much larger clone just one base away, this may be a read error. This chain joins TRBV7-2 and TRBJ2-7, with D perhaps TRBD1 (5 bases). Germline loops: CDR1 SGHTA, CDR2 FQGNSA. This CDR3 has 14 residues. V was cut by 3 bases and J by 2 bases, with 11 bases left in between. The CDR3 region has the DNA TGTGCCAGCAGCTTCTGGGGCATCCCCTACGAGCAGTACTTC. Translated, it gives CASSFWGIPYEQYF.

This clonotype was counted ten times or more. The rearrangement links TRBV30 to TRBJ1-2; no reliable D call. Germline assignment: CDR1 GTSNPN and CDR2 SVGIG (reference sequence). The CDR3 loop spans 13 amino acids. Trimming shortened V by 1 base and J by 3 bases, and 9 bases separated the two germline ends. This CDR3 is CAWSDPFHYGYTF. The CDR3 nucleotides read TGTGCCTGGAGTGACCCATTTCACTATGGCTACACCTTC.

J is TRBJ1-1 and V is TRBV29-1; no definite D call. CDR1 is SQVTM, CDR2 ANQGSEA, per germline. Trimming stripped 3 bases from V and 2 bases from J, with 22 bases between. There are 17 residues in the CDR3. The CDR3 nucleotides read TGCAGCGTTGACTTGCAAGGGATTAGGCGGTTCAACACTGAAGCTTTCTTT. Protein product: CSVDLQGIRRFNTEAFF.

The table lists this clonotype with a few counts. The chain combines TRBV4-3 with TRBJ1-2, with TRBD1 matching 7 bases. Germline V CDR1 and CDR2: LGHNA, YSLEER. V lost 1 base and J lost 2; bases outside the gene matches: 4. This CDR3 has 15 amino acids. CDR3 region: CASSQVGQRNYGYTF. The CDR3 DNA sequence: TGCGCCAGCAGCCAAGTGGGACAGCGAAACTATGGCTACACCTTC.

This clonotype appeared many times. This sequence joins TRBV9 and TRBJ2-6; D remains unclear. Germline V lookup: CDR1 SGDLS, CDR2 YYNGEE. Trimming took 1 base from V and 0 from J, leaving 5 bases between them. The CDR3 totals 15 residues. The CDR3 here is CASSVNPSGANVLTF. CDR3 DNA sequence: TGTGCCAGCAGCGTAAACCCCTCTGGGGCCAACGTCCTGACTTTC.

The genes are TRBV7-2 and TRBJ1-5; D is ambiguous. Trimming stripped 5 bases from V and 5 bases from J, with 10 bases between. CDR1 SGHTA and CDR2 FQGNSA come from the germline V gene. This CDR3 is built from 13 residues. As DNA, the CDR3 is TGTGCCAGCAGCGCGGGAGTGGATCAGCCCCAGCATTTT. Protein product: CASSAGVDQPQHF.

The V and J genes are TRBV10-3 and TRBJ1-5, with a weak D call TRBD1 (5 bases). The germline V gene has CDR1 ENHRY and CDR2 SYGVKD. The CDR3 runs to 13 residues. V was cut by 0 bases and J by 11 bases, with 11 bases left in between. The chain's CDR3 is CAISESTGAAQHF. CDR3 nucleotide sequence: TGTGCCATCAGTGAGTCTACAGGAGCGGCCCAGCATTTT.

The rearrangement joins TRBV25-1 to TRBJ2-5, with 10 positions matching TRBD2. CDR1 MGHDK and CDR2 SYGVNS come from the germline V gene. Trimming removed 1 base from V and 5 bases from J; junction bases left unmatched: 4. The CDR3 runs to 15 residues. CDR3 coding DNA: TGTGCCAGCAGTGAATCAGCTAGCGGGGGTGAGACCCAGTACTTC. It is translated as CASSESASGGETQYF.

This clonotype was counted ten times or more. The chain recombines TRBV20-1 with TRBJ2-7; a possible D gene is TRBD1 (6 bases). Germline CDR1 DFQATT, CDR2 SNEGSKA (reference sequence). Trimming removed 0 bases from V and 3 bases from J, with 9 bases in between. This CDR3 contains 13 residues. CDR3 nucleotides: TGCAGTGCTAGAGATCAGGGGTTCTACGAGCAGTACTTC. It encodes CSARDQGFYEQYF.

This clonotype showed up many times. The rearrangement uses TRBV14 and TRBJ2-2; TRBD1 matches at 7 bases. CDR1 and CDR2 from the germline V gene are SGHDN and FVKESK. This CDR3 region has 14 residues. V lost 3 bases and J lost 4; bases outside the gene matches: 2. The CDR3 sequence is CASSQTGSTGELFF. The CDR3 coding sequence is TGTGCCAGCAGCCAGACAGGGAGCACCGGGGAGCTGTTTTTT.

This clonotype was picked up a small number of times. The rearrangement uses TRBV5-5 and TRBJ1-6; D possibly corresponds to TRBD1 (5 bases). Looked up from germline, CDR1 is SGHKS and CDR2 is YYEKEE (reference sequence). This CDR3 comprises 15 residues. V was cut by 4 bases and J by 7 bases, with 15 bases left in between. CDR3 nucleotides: TGTGCCAGCAGCGGGGGTATGGGTGGCAATTCACCCCTCCACTTT. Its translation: CASSGGMGGNSPLHF.

The CDR3 DNA reads TGTGCCAGCAGCCCTAGCGGAGGAGCCTACAATGAGCAGTACTTC. Translating gives CASSPSGGAYNEQYF. J is TRBJ2-7 and V is TRBV7-9, with 7 positions matching TRBD2. Germline CDR1 reads SEHNR; CDR2 reads FQNEAQ (reference sequence). V lost 5 bases, J lost 7 bases, and 14 bases stayed unmatched. This CDR3 has 15 amino acids.

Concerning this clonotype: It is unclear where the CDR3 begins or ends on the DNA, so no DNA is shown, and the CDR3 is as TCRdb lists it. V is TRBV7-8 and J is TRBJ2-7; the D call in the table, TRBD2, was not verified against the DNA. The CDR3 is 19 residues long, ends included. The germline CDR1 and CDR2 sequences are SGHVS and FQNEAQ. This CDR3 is CASSICSARLAGNTYEQYF.

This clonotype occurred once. The DNA for the CDR3 is TGTGCAACCCGCCCGTCAGGGGGCGAACGCGCCACTGAAGCTTTCTTT. The encoded protein is CATRPSGGERATEAFF. The genes are TRBV10-3 and TRBJ1-1; 8 bases fit TRBD1. This CDR3 is built from 16 residues. From germline, CDR1 is ENHRY and CDR2 SYGVKD.

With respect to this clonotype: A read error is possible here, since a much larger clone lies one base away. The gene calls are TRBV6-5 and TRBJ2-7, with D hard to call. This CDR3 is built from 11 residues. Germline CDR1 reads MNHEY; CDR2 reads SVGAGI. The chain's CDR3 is CANSYRSEQYF. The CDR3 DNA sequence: TGTGCCAACAGTTATAGAAGCGAGCAGTACTTC.

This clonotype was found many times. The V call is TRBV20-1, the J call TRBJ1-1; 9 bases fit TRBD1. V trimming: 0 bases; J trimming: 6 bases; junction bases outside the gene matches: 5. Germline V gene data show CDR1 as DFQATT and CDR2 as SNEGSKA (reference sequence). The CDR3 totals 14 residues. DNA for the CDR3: TGCAGTGCTAGAGACGATAGGACAGGGGCTGAAGCTTTCTTT. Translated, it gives CSARDDRTGAEAFF.

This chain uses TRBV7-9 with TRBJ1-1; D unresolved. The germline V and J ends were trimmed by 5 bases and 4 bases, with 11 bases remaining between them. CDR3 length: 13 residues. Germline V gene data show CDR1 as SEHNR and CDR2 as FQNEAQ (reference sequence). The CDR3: CASSIPAGTEAFF. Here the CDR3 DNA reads TGTGCCAGCAGCATTCCAGCGGGCACTGAAGCTTTCTTT.

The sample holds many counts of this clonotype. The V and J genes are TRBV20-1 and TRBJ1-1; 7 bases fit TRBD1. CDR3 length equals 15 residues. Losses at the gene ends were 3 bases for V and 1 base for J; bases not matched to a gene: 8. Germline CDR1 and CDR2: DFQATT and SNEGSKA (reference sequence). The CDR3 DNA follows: TGCAGTGCTAGGGGTACAGGGGCCGGGAACACTGAAGCTTTCTTT. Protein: CSARGTGAGNTEAFF.

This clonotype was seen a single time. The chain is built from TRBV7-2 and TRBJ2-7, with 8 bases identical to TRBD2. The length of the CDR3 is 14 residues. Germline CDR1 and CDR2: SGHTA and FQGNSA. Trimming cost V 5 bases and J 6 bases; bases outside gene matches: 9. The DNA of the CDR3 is TGTGCCAGCAGCCGAGGGACTAGGGCGGGCGAGCAGTACTTC. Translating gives CASSRGTRAGEQYF.

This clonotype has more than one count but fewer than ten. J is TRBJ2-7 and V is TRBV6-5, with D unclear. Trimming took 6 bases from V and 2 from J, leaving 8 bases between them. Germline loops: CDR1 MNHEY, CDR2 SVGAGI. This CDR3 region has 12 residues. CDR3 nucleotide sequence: TGTGCCAGCAGGACGGAAGCCTACGAGCAGTACTTC. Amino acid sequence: CASRTEAYEQYF.

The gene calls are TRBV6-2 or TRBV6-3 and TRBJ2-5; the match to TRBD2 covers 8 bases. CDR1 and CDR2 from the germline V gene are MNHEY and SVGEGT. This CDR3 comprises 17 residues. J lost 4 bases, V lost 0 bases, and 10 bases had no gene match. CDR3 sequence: CASSYSLAGGGGETQYF. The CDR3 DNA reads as TGTGCCAGCAGTTACTCCCTCGCGGGAGGAGGGGGAGAGACCCAGTACTTC.

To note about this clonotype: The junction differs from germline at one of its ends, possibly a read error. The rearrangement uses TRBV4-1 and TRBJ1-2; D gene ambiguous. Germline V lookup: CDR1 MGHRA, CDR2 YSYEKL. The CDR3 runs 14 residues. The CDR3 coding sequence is TGTGCCAGCAGCCAAGGAGGAGAGACGAATGGCTACACCTTC. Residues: CASSQGGETNGYTF.

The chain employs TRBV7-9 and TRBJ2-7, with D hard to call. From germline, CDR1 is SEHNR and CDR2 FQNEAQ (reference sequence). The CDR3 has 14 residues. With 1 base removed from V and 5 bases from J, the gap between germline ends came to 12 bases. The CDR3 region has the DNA TGTGCCAGCAGCTTAGTCCCTCTGCGCCACGAGCAGTACTTC. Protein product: CASSLVPLRHEQYF.

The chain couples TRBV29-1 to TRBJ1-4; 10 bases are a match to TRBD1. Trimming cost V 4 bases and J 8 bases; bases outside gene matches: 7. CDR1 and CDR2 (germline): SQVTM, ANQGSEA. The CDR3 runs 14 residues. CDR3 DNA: TGCAGCGTTGGATCGACAGGGGGCCGAGAAAAACTGTTTTTT. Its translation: CSVGSTGGREKLFF.

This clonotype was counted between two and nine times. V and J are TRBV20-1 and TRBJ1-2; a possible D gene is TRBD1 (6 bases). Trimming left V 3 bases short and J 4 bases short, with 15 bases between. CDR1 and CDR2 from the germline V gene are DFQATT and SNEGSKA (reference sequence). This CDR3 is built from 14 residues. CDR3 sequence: CSASPRGGIYGYTF. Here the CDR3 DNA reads TGCAGTGCTAGCCCCCGAGGGGGAATCTATGGCTACACCTTC.

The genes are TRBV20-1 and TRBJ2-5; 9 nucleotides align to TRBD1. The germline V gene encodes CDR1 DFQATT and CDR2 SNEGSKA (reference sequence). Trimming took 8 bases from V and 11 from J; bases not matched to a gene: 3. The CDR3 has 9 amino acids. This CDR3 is CSIDRGQYF. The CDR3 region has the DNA TGCAGTATAGACAGGGGGCAGTACTTC.

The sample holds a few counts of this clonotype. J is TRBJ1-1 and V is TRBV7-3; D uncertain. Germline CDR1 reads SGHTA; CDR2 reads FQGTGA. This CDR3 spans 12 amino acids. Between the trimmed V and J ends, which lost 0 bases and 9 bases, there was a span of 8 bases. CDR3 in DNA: TGTGCCAGCAGCTTAACGGGCGGGAAAGCTTTCTTT. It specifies CASSLTGGKAFF.

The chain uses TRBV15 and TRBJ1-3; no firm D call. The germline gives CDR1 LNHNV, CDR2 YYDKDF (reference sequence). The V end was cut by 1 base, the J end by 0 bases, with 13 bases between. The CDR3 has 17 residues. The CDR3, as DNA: TGTGCCACCAGCAGAGCACCGAGACCGTACTCTGGAAACACCATATATTTT. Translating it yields CATSRAPRPYSGNTIYF.

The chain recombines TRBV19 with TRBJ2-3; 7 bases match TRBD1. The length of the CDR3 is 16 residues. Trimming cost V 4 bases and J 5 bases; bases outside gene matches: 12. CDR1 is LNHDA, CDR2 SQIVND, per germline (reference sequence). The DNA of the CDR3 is TGTGCCAGTAGTACCTGGACAGGCCCTTCGGAAGATACGCAGTATTTT. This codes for CASSTWTGPSEDTQYF.

DNA for the CDR3: TGCAGCGTTGTTCTAGCGGGAGCCTCCTACGAGCAGTACTTC. The encoded protein is CSVVLAGASYEQYF. The chain links TRBV29-1 to TRBJ2-7, with 10 bases that match TRBD2. The germline CDR1 and CDR2 sequences are SQVTM and ANQGSEA. CDR3 length equals 14 residues. The trim removed 4 bases at V and 0 bases at J, leaving 3 bases unmatched.